Below, 2 T cell receptor beta chains from the same sample are listed, as sequenced in a study of T cell changes during pregnancy in multiple sclerosis. Sequencing used immunoSEQ multiplex PCR; TCRdb keeps in-frame clones, though not all of them. The profile shows 38,000 or so clones, roughly nine tenths of them singletons. The material was CD8+ T cells from peripheral blood mononuclear cells, obtained in the first trimester of pregnancy. These receptor sequences come from a female donor with multiple sclerosis, enrolled in a pregnancy study.

This sequence joins TRBV7-9 and TRBJ2-3; D is undetermined. The CDR3 runs to 13 residues. The germline V gene encodes CDR1 SEHNR and CDR2 FQNEAQ (reference sequence). The V end was cut by 0 bases, the J end by 7 bases, with 8 bases between. The CDR3 spells CASSLAYEHTQYF. The CDR3 bases are TGTGCCAGCAGCTTAGCGTACGAGCATACGCAGTATTTT.

The chain has TRBV5-1 and TRBJ1-1, with TRBD1 identical over 7 bases. Germline V lookup: CDR1 SGHRS, CDR2 YFSETQ. The junction had 6 bases not matched to a gene; V was cut back by 4 bases and J by 6 bases. The CDR3 loop spans 13 amino acids. CDR3 sequence (DNA): TGCGCCAGCAGCCAGCTAGGGGGCGCTGAAGCTTTCTTT. Residues: CASSQLGGAEAFF.